This T cell receptor beta chain was observed in a study of graft-versus-host responses after intestinal transplantation. With respect to this clone: Its antigen is not identified.

TCRdb's copy holds only in-frame clones and misses some; the assay was immunoSEQ multiplex PCR. The sample holds 71,000 or so clones, around 91% seen once. Germline V gene sequence: CDR1 SQVTM, CDR2 ANQGSEA. The CDR3 has 11 amino acids. Material: unstimulated CD8+ T cells sorted from spleen or lymph node cells, obtained before intestinal transplant. The TCR sequence derives from a human donor who received an intestinal transplant. The chain employs TRBV29-1 and TRBJ2-1, with D perhaps matching TRBD1 (7 bases). The DNA of the CDR3 is TGCGGCGGGACAGCCAACAATGAGCAGTTCTTC. This codes for CGGTANNEQFF.